Listed below are T cell receptor beta chains from one sample, sequenced in a study of neurological immune-mediated disorders. Via MiXCR, TCRdb re-called the 5' RACE reads, giving one row per CDR3 protein. The sample contains about 33,000 distinct CDR3 sequences, about 1.4% of which appear only once. Specimen: PBMCs. Receptors originate from a woman aged 25-40 years with multiple sclerosis. CDR3s include the opening cysteine and the closing phenylalanine or tryptophan. D genes are given only for firm matches. Sizes are listed as how often the clone was seen (once, few, many) or a class if it is expanded.

many	TRBV20-1	TRBJ2-1	.	TGCAGTGCCCCCCGGGGAACCGAGCCCTACAATGAGCAGTTCTTC	CSAPRGTEPYNEQFF
many	TRBV20-1	TRBJ2-4	.	TGCAGTGCTAAGCCTTCCGGGGCCAAAAACATTCAGTACTTC	CSAKPSGAKNIQYF
many	TRBV7-9	TRBJ2-6	.	TGTGCCAGCAGCCCTTGGTCCGGGGCCAACGTCCTGACTTTC	CASSPWSGANVLTF
many	TRBV20-1	TRBJ2-1	TRBD2	TGCAGTCCATACGGACTAGCGGCAAGGAATGAGCAGTTCTTC	CSPYGLAARNEQFF
many	TRBV20-1	TRBJ2-2	TRBD2	TGCAGTGCTAGAGACGGACGGGGGGACACCGGGGAGCTGTTTTTT	CSARDGRGDTGELFF
many	TRBV12-3/TRBV12-4	TRBJ2-7	TRBD1	TGTGCCAGCAGGGGGACAGGCACCCACGAGCAGTACTTC	CASRGTGTHEQYF
many	TRBV3-1	TRBJ2-1	TRBD2	TGTGCCAGCAGCTTACTAGCGGGGGGACTTTACAATGAGCAGTTCTTC	CASSLLAGGLYNEQFF
many	TRBV12-3/TRBV12-4	TRBJ1-6	.	TGTGCCAGCAGTACCGGGACCTACAATTCACCCCTCCACTTT	CASSTGTYNSPLHF
many	TRBV7-9	TRBJ1-1	.	TGTGCCAGCAGCCCCGGGGGGGCATCCCGGGGGGACACTGAAGCTTTCTTT	CASSPGGASRGDTEAFF
many	TRBV7-6	TRBJ2-5	TRBD2	TGTGCCAGCAGCTTAGTTGCTAGCGGGGGGACCCAAGAGACCCAGTACTTC	CASSLVASGGTQETQYF
many	TRBV7-9	TRBJ1-5	.	TGTGCCAGCAGCTTACTCGATAGCAATCAGCCCCAGCATTTT	CASSLLDSNQPQHF
many	TRBV20-1	TRBJ1-5	.	TGCAGTGCTTTGGGACTGTCGAATCAGCCCCAGCATTTT	CSALGLSNQPQHF
many	TRBV3-1	TRBJ1-1	.	TGTGCCAGCAGCCAATCCGCGGTCACTGAAGCTTTCTTT	CASSQSAVTEAFF
many	TRBV9	TRBJ1-1	.	TGTGCCAGCAGTTATACAGGGCGGAACACTGAAGCTTTCTTT	CASSYTGRNTEAFF
many	TRBV20-1	TRBJ2-3	.	TGCAGTGTTCCCAAGGCCGATACGCAGTATTTT	CSVPKADTQYF
many	TRBV20-1	TRBJ2-6	.	TGCAGTGCTAGAGAAAGGGCTGGGGCCAACGTCCTGACTTTC	CSARERAGANVLTF
many	TRBV29-1	TRBJ1-1	TRBD1	TGCAGCGTCGATGGACAGGGGCGGACTGAAGCTTTCTTT	CSVDGQGRTEAFF
many	TRBV7-2	TRBJ2-6	TRBD1	TGTGCCAGCAGCCCACAGGGGGCTGGGGCCAACGTCCTGACTTTC	CASSPQGAGANVLTF
many	TRBV13	TRBJ1-4	.	TGTGCCAGCAGTCCGAATGAAAAACTGTTTTTT	CASSPNEKLFF
many	TRBV9	TRBJ1-1	.	TGTGCCAGCAGCGTAGGAAACAGGGACGTGACTGAAGCTTTCTTT	CASSVGNRDVTEAFF
many	TRBV5-6	TRBJ2-5	TRBD1	TGTGCGGCAGGGGGCGGGCGGCAAGAGACCCAGTACTTC	CAAGGGRQETQYF
many	TRBV5-1	TRBJ2-3	.	TGCGCCAGCAGCCCAGGACAGAAGTTTAATACGCAGTATTTT	CASSPGQKFNTQYF
many	TRBV7-9	TRBJ1-1	TRBD1	TGTGCCAGCAGCGCACGCCTCGGGACAGCGGTGGGAAACACTGAAGCTTTCTTT	CASSARLGTAVGNTEAFF
many	TRBV21-1	TRBJ2-1	.	TGTGCCAGCAGCAAAGGGGACACCCCCCACAATGAGCAGTTCTTC	CASSKGDTPHNEQFF
many	TRBV4-3	TRBJ2-2	.	TGCGCCAGCAGCCAAGACGTTCGAGGGGGGACAAACACCGGGGAGCTGTTTTTT	CASSQDVRGGTNTGELFF
many	TRBV5-1	TRBJ1-6	.	TGCGCCAGCAGCTTGGGGAGTGTGACAGGCAGTAATTCACCCCTCCACTTT	CASSLGSVTGSNSPLHF
many	TRBV5-8	TRBJ1-2	.	TGTGCCAGCAGCTTGGGCGGGGGCTCTGGCTACACCTTC	CASSLGGGSGYTF
many	TRBV7-2	TRBJ1-6	TRBD1	TGTGCCAGCAGCTCCCAGGGACAGTCCTCCTCACCCCTCCACTTT	CASSSQGQSSSPLHF
many	TRBV5-1	TRBJ2-1	.	TGCGCCAGCAGCCCGAAGGGGACTGAGCAGTTCTTC	CASSPKGTEQFF
many	TRBV20-1	TRBJ2-2	TRBD2	TGCAGTGCTAGACGTAGCGGGGACCGAAACACCGGGGAGCTGTTTTTT	CSARRSGDRNTGELFF
many	TRBV10-3	TRBJ2-5	.	TGTGCCATCAGTGAGTCGAAGCCGGCTACCGGGGCTCAAGAGACCCAGTACTTC	CAISESKPATGAQETQYF
many	TRBV20-1	TRBJ1-1	.	TGCAGTGCTACCCAGGGAGGCCCTGAAGCTTTCTTT	CSATQGGPEAFF